One and the same sample provided the 26 T cell receptor beta chains below, sequenced in a study of T cell repertoires in cytomegalovirus infection. TCRdb called the reads again in MiXCR, with one record for every CDR3 protein. In the table there are about 490,000 distinct CDR3 sequences, 10% to 12% of which are singletons. The sequencing input was PBMCs. Receptors originate from a human donor in good health (CMV status not recorded). Some clones in this sample may be carry-over from other donors' samples.

The chain combines TRBV28 with TRBJ2-7; possibly TRBD1 for D (6 bases). Between the trimmed V and J ends, which lost 3 bases and 9 bases, there was a span of 12 bases. Germline V CDR1 and CDR2: MDHEN, SYDVKM. The CDR3 has 12 residues. As DNA, the CDR3 is TGTGCCAGCAGTTTCGGCGAAGGGGGGCAGTACTTC. Translation: CASSFGEGGQYF. The full variable domain, rest sourced from reference TRBV28 and TRBJ2-7, is DVKVTQSSRYLVKRTGEKVFLECVQDMDHENMFWYRQDPGLGLRLIYFSYDVKMKEKGDIPEGYSVSREKKERFSLILESASTNQTSMYLCASSFGEGGQYFGPGTRLTVT.

CDR3 residues: CASSIMVRTEAFF. The CDR3 nucleotides read TGTGCCAGTAGTATCATGGTACGGACTGAAGCTTTCTTT. The chain is built from TRBV19 and TRBJ1-1, with D unclear. The V gene lost 3 bases and the J gene lost 5 bases, with 10 bases spanning the gap. Germline CDR1 reads LNHDA; CDR2 reads SQIVND (reference sequence). CDR3 size: 13 residues.

The chain combines TRBV7-9 with TRBJ2-3; 15 bases match TRBD2. CDR1 and CDR2 (germline): SEHNR, FQNEAQ (reference sequence). This CDR3 contains 17 residues. The junction had 9 bases not matched to a gene; V was cut back by 5 bases and J by 6 bases. The CDR3 region is CASSPGLAGGVLDTQYF. CDR3 DNA: TGTGCCAGCAGCCCTGGACTAGCGGGAGGGGTTCTTGATACGCAGTATTTT. The entire variable domain, with the rest obtained from reference TRBV7-9 and TRBJ2-3, is as follows: DTGVSQNPRHKITKRGQNVTFRCDPISEHNRLYWYRQTLGQGPEFLTYFQNEAQLEKSRLLSDRFSAERPKGSFSTLEIQRTEQGDSAMYLCASSPGLAGGVLDTQYFGPGTRLTVL.

The table lists this clonotype with many counts. This chain links TRBV7-2 with TRBJ2-1, with D hard to call. V was shortened by 5 bases and J by 5 bases, with 16 bases between the two germline ends. Germline values: CDR1 SGHTA, CDR2 FQGNSA. This CDR3 comprises 15 residues. For the CDR3, the DNA is TGTGCCAGCAGCCCCACGGTAGCTCGGGACAATGAGCAGTTCTTC. This codes for CASSPTVARDNEQFF.

This clonotype was picked up many times. The rearrangement links TRBV10-3 to TRBJ2-2, with 13 bases fitting TRBD2. Per germline, CDR1 ENHRY and CDR2 SYGVKD. The CDR3 has 17 amino acids. V was pared by 6 bases and J by 4 bases, with 8 bases of the junction left unmatched. CDR3 in DNA: TGTGCCATCAGGCGGACTAGCGGGAGATCTGGCACCGGGGAGCTGTTTTTT. It is translated as CAIRRTSGRSGTGELFF.

At least ten counts were recorded for this clonotype. The J gene is TRBJ1-1, the V gene TRBV27, with TRBD1 matching 8 bases. Germline V gives CDR1 MNHEY, CDR2 SMNVEV (reference sequence). CDR3 length equals 15 residues. Trimming removed 4 bases from V and 1 base from J; junction bases left unmatched: 5. CDR3 residues: CASSSRTGRNTEAFF. CDR3 DNA: TGTGCCAGCAGTTCCCGGACAGGGCGGAACACTGAAGCTTTCTTT.

At least ten counts were recorded for this clonotype. This chain links TRBV6-1 with TRBJ1-1; TRBD1 might be the D (5 bases). CDR1 and CDR2 (germline): MNHNS, SASEGT. The CDR3 loop spans 14 amino acids. V shed 5 bases and J shed 5 bases, with 15 bases lying between them. The CDR3 is CASSRGAGRTEAFF. The DNA of the CDR3 is TGTGCCAGCAGTCGCGGAGCAGGGAGAACTGAAGCTTTCTTT.

The chain links TRBV6-5 to TRBJ2-3; D may match TRBD1 or TRBD2 (6 bases each). This CDR3 comprises 14 residues. V lost 2 bases and J lost 6, with 12 bases in between. Germline CDR1 and CDR2: MNHEY and SVGAGI. CDR3 nucleotide sequence: TGTGCCAGCAGTTACAGGGGGGCCACCGATACGCAGTATTTT. This gives the protein CASSYRGATDTQYF.

The chain is built from TRBV24-1 and TRBJ2-1, with 7 bases matching TRBD1. The CDR3 extends over 13 amino acids. Germline CDR1 and CDR2: KGHDR and SFDVKD. V was clipped by 1 base and J by 12 bases; unmatched bases: 5. The CDR3 region has the DNA TGTGCCACCAGTGATTTTGGACAGGTGGGGCAGTTCTTC. Its translation is CATSDFGQVGQFF.

This clonotype has at least ten counts. The CDR3 DNA follows: TGCAGTGTTTTAAGATTGAATGAGGACAATGAGCAGTTCTTC. It yields the protein CSVLRLNEDNEQFF. The rearrangement joins TRBV20-1 to TRBJ2-1; no clear D. Germline values: CDR1 DFQATT, CDR2 SNEGSKA (reference sequence). The CDR3 runs to 14 residues. The germline V and J ends were trimmed by 7 bases and 5 bases, with 18 bases remaining between them.

The table lists this clonotype with many counts. The chain is built from TRBV7-3 and TRBJ2-2, with D tentatively TRBD2 (6 bases). Trimming shortened V by 8 bases and J by 5 bases, and 6 bases separated the two germline ends. Per the germline V gene, CDR1 is SGHTA and CDR2 is FQGTGA. This CDR3 comprises 11 residues. The CDR3 region is CASGGTGELFF. CDR3 nucleotide sequence: TGTGCCAGCGGGGGGACCGGGGAGCTGTTTTTT.

This clonotype was seen a few times. The rearrangement joins TRBV20-1 to TRBJ2-1; tentatively, D is TRBD1 or TRBD2 (6 bases each). In germline, CDR1 is DFQATT, CDR2 SNEGSKA (reference sequence). Trimming took 0 bases from V and 5 from J, leaving 20 bases between them. The CDR3 runs to 17 residues. The CDR3 sequence: CSARDSRFFGGNNEQFF. DNA for the CDR3: TGCAGTGCTAGAGATTCTAGGTTTTTCGGGGGCAACAATGAGCAGTTCTTC.

This clonotype showed up many times. The rearrangement uses TRBV28 and TRBJ1-2, with 7 nucleotides matching TRBD1. V was pared by 2 bases and J by 5 bases, with 2 bases of the junction left unmatched. The CDR3 spans 13 residues. The germline V gene has CDR1 MDHEN and CDR2 SYDVKM. The CDR3 here is CASSLDRVYGYTF. The CDR3 DNA sequence: TGTGCCAGCAGTTTAGACAGGGTGTATGGCTACACCTTC.

This clonotype has a handful of counts. The genes are TRBV19 and TRBJ2-7; a weak D match, TRBD2 (5 bases). Germline loops: CDR1 LNHDA, CDR2 SQIVND (reference sequence). The CDR3 extends over 16 amino acids. Trimming removed 3 bases from V and 3 bases from J, with 18 bases in between. Here the CDR3 reads CASSMFGLRGIYEQYF. CDR3 coding DNA: TGTGCCAGTAGTATGTTTGGACTCCGGGGTATCTACGAGCAGTACTTC.

This clonotype showed up many times. The chain couples TRBV12-3 or TRBV12-4 to TRBJ2-2; unclear D gene. The V end lost 7 bases, the J end lost 1 base, and 7 bases lay between the germline ends. The CDR3 spans 13 residues. CDR3 coding DNA: TGTGCCAGCACCTTAATGAACACCGGGGAGCTGTTTTTT. This gives the protein CASTLMNTGELFF.

This clonotype has a count of ten or more. The V call is TRBV6-1, the J call TRBJ1-2; TRBD1 matches 10 bases. V lost 6 bases and J lost 2; bases outside the gene matches: 9. The CDR3 length is 16 residues. CDR1 is MNHNS, CDR2 SASEGT, per germline. The CDR3 nucleotides read TGTGCCAGCAGCCTTGCCCCGGGACAGGGGAACTATGGCTACACCTTC. Its protein is CASSLAPGQGNYGYTF.

This clonotype was found many times. The chain combines TRBV5-4 with TRBJ1-6; no clear D. The V and J ends lost 0 bases and 8 bases respectively, with 18 bases between them. Germline V gene sequence: CDR1 SGHNT, CDR2 YYREEE (reference sequence). This CDR3 contains 17 residues. The CDR3, as DNA: TGTGCCAGCAGCTTGGACGGTCCCCCGAGCCCTGATTCACCCCTCCACTTT. Its translation: CASSLDGPPSPDSPLHF.

Regarding this clonotype: A read error may be the cause here, since a much bigger clone is one base away. This rearrangement joins TRBV28 to TRBJ2-6, with 11 bases identical to TRBD1. Germline assignment: CDR1 MDHEN and CDR2 SYDVKM. This CDR3 spans 17 amino acids. CDR3 sequence reads: CASSPGTGGGGANILTF. Here the CDR3 DNA reads TGTGCCAGCAGTCCAGGGACAGGGGGTGGTGGGGCCAACATCCTGACTTTC.

The chain has TRBV28 and TRBJ1-3; no clear D. CDR1 is MDHEN, CDR2 SYDVKM, per germline. V was cut by 6 bases and J by 2 bases, with 17 bases left in between. This CDR3 is 16 amino acids long. CDR3 DNA: TGTGCCAGCAGATCATACATCGGGAAGGCTGGAAACACCATATATTTT. The encoded protein is CASRSYIGKAGNTIYF.

In its sample, this clonotype was seen many times. V is TRBV6-1 and J is TRBJ2-1, with 13 nucleotides matching TRBD2. The germline V gene encodes CDR1 MNHNS and CDR2 SASEGT. V gave up 7 bases and J gave up 10 bases; unmatched junction bases: 10. This CDR3 is 15 amino acids long. The CDR3 loop reads CASTGTSGRAYEQFF. As DNA, the CDR3 is TGTGCCAGCACCGGAACTAGCGGGAGGGCCTACGAGCAGTTCTTC.

This clonotype was seen at least ten times. The DNA for the CDR3 is TGCGCCAGCAGCCAAATTCTGAGGGGGGTCGATCAGCCCCAGCATTTT. Protein sequence: CASSQILRGVDQPQHF. This sequence joins TRBV4-1 and TRBJ1-5; weak D call: TRBD1 (6 bases). Germline loops: CDR1 MGHRA, CDR2 YSYEKL. Trimming took off 2 bases at V and 5 bases at J, with 16 bases between the two ends. The length of the CDR3 is 16 residues.

This clonotype was counted many times. The CDR3 DNA sequence: TGTGCCAGCAGTTTATTGGATTCTGGAAACACCATATATTTT. As protein: CASSLLDSGNTIYF. This chain joins TRBV12-3 or TRBV12-4 and TRBJ1-3; unclear D gene. V dropped 2 bases and J dropped 1 base, with 6 bases sitting between them. The CDR3 length is 14 residues.

This clonotype was counted at least ten times. The J gene is TRBJ1-3, the V gene TRBV10-3, with 7 bases matching TRBD1. V lost 7 bases and J lost 4; bases outside the gene matches: 7. This CDR3 spans 14 amino acids. Per the germline V gene, CDR1 is ENHRY and CDR2 is SYGVKD. CDR3 DNA sequence: TGTGCCATCACCGGACAGGCGAGGGGAAACACCATATATTTT. This codes for CAITGQARGNTIYF.

There are many counts of this clonotype. V gene TRBV6-5 combines with J gene TRBJ1-2, with 9 bases fitting TRBD1. The germline V gene encodes CDR1 MNHEY and CDR2 SVGAGI. The CDR3 spans 18 residues. V trimming: 0 bases; J trimming: 3 bases; junction bases outside the gene matches: 11. Here the CDR3 reads CASSYSGQGFRDDYGYTF. The CDR3 DNA sequence: TGTGCCAGCAGTTACTCGGGACAGGGCTTTCGTGACGACTATGGCTACACCTTC.

The V call is TRBV10-3, the J call TRBJ2-7, with 8 positions matching TRBD1. V gave up 10 bases and J gave up 2 bases; unmatched junction bases: 4. The length of the CDR3 is 12 residues. Germline CDR1 ENHRY, CDR2 SYGVKD. The CDR3 spells CATGQGTYEQYF. CDR3 bases: TGTGCCACTGGACAGGGAACCTACGAGCAGTACTTC.

This clonotype was found many times. V is TRBV6-5 and J is TRBJ1-2; no definite D call. The germline V gene encodes CDR1 MNHEY and CDR2 SVGAGI. This CDR3 contains 14 residues. With 1 base removed from V and 0 bases from J, the gap between germline ends came to 6 bases. DNA of the CDR3: TGTGCCAGCAGTTACTTGGAGTCTAACTATGGCTACACCTTC. This codes for CASSYLESNYGYTF.